This TCR beta chain was identified in a study of monozygotic twins with cystic fibrosis. Study-wide results and limits: V usage most resembled the co-twin in 13 of 16 pairs. Unrelated CF individuals shared fewer identical clonotypes than monozygotic CF twins.

The germline V gene has CDR1 SGHVS and CDR2 FQNEAQ. Trimming shortened V by 1 base and J by 3 bases, and 14 bases separated the two germline ends. The CDR3 contains 16 residues. The repertoire was sequenced with immunoSEQ multiplex PCR; TCRdb's copy has only in-frame clones and lacks some. The sample lists approximately 25,000 clones, approximately 90% occurring once. Comments on this clone: What it binds is not known.

The chain has TRBV7-8 and TRBJ2-3, with D tentatively TRBD1 (6 bases). This receptor was obtained from a girl between 2 and 10 years old with cystic fibrosis. The source material was blood. CDR3: CASSLVTGKLTDTQYF. CDR3 in DNA: TGTGCCAGCAGCTTAGTCACAGGGAAGTTGACAGATACGCAGTATTTT.